Below, 2 T cell receptor beta chains from the same sample are listed, as sequenced in a study of Ad26.COV2.S vaccination and SARS-CoV-2 variants. Documented treatment: about 20 received Ad26.COV2.S at low or high dose, single or two shots; several received placebo; per-sample allocation not given. Sample collection was performed on day 63 after the first vaccine or placebo injection. This table comes from immunoSEQ multiplex PCR, and its TCRdb copy is limited to in-frame clones, with some not included. The sample yields about 400,000 clones, roughly 90% seen once. Sequencing was performed on peripheral blood, taken in a trial of Ad26.COV2.S vaccine versus placebo. The receptors were gathered from a person aged 18 to 65 who received the Ad26.COV2.S COVID-19 vaccine or a placebo.

The chain uses TRBV12-5 and TRBJ2-1; TRBD2 might be the D (5 bases). From germline, CDR1 is LGHNT and CDR2 FRNRAP. The CDR3 has 17 residues. V dropped 0 bases and J dropped 7 bases, with 19 bases sitting between them. This CDR3 is CASGLVARPSRRNEQFF. The CDR3 DNA is TGTGCTAGTGGTTTGGTTGCCAGACCTAGCAGGAGGAATGAGCAGTTCTTC. The full variable domain, in which reference TRBV12-5 and TRBJ2-1 provide the parts outside the CDR3, is DARVTQTPRHKVTEMGQEVTMRCQPILGHNTVFWYRQTMMQGLELLAYFRNRAPLDDSGMPKDRFSAEMPDATLATLKIQPSEPRDSAVYFCASGLVARPSRRNEQFFGPGTRLTVL.

As to this clone: A read error may produce the germline difference seen at one junction end. The CDR3 DNA reads as TGTGCCAGCATTTACGGAAACACCATATATTTT. This translates into CASIYGNTIYF. The chain uses TRBV6-2 or TRBV6-3 and TRBJ1-3, with D uncertain. CDR1 and CDR2 (germline): MNHEY, SVGEGT. This CDR3 is 11 amino acids long.